This T cell receptor beta chain was sequenced for a study of CD8+ T cells in alopecia areata. Study overall: A 6-month period off drug followed tofacitinib, which lasted 6 to 18 months.

Documented treatment: oral pan-JAK inhibitor, 5-10 mg twice daily. V lost 5 bases, J lost 0 bases, and 8 bases lay in between. This CDR3 comprises 14 residues. Germline V lookup: CDR1 SEHNR, CDR2 FQNEAQ (reference sequence). As the sequencing template, cDNA was produced by extracting RNA and reverse transcribing it. Clones were read by immunoSEQ multiplex PCR, and TCRdb kept only the in-frame ones, dropping some. The data contain 80,000 or so clones, approximately 70% of them singletons. Sequencing used CD8+ T cells sorted from blood, obtained at week 24, from a patient treated with tofacitinib. V is TRBV7-9 and J is TRBJ2-1; D unresolved. This receptor was identified in a human donor with alopecia areata. CDR3 DNA sequence: TGTGCCAGCAGCCCGGTGAGCTCCTACAATGAGCAGTTCTTC. Its protein is CASSPVSSYNEQFF.